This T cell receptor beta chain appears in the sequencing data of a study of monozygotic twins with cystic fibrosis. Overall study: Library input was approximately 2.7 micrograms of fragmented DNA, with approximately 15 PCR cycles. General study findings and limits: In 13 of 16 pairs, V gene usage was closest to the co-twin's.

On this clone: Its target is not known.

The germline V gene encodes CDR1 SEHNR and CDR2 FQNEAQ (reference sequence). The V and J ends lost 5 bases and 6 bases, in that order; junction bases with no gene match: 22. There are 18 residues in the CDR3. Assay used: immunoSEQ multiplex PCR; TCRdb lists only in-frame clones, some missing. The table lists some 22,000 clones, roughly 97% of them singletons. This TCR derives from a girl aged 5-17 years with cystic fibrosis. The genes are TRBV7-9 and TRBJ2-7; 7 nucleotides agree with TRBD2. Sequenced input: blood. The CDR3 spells CASSPRPPGLAGVGEQYF. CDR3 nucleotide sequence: TGTGCCAGCAGCCCCCGCCCCCCGGGACTCGCGGGAGTCGGCGAGCAGTACTTC. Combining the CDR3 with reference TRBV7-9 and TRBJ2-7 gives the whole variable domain DTGVSQNPRHKITKRGQNVTFRCDPISEHNRLYWYRQTLGQGPEFLTYFQNEAQLEKSRLLSDRFSAERPKGSFSTLEIQRTEQGDSAMYLCASSPRPPGLAGVGEQYFGPGTRLTVT.